The rows below give T cell receptor beta chains drawn from one sample of a study of beta chain features in type 1 diabetes. This table comes from immunoSEQ multiplex PCR, and its TCRdb copy is limited to in-frame clones, with some not included. The repertoire has around 100,000 clones, 25% to 35% of them found once; the top ten carry approximately 0.5%. Material: central memory CD4+ T cells from blood. These receptors all come from a woman under 30 with type 1 diabetes. CDR3s include the opening cysteine and the closing phenylalanine or tryptophan. The D gene is left open where the match is weak. Clone size is not always given. Where it is, it says once, few, many or a class for expanded clones.

size: few; V: TRBV28; D: TRBD2; J: TRBJ2-7; DNA: TGTGCCAGCAGGCCCGGGGGAGGGACTAGCGGGAGCTACGAGCAGTACTTC; CDR3: CASRPGGGTSGSYEQYF
size: NA; V: TRBV30; D: NA; J: TRBJ2-3; DNA: TGTGCCTGGAGTTCTAGGGGTACGCAGTATTTT; CDR3: CAWSSRGTQYF
size: NA; V: TRBV14; D: TRBD2; J: TRBJ2-3; DNA: TGTGCCAGCAGCCAGGTAGCGGGAGGATCCACAGATACGCAGTATTTT; CDR3: CASSQVAGGSTDTQYF
size: many; V: TRBV7-9; D: NA; J: TRBJ2-7; DNA: TGTGCCAGCAGCTTAGATGGTCTGGAGTTCGGTTACGAGCAGTACTTC; CDR3: CASSLDGLEFGYEQYF
size: NA; V: TRBV7-9; D: NA; J: TRBJ2-2; DNA: TGTGCCAGCAGCTTAGGATCAGGCGCTGGTGCCGGGGAGCTGTTTTTT; CDR3: CASSLGSGAGAGELFF
size: NA; V: TRBV7-8; D: TRBD1; J: TRBJ2-1; DNA: TGTGCCAGCAGCCCCCTCGGGACAGGAGCCGCGAAGGGGGTTGAGCAGTTCTTC; CDR3: CASSPLGTGAAKGVEQFF
size: NA; V: TRBV20-1; D: NA; J: TRBJ2-3; DNA: TGCAGTGCTAGGCAGGATACGCAGTATTTT; CDR3: CSARQDTQYF
size: few; V: TRBV5-1; D: TRBD1; J: TRBJ1-5; DNA: TGCGCCAGCAGCTTGGAGGGACAGGGGAGGCAGCCCCAGCATTTT; CDR3: CASSLEGQGRQPQHF
size: NA; V: TRBV7-2; D: TRBD2; J: TRBJ2-7; DNA: TGTGCCAGCAGCTTAGCCTGGGGACTAGGCGGTTCCTACGAGCAGTACTTC; CDR3: CASSLAWGLGGSYEQYF
size: NA; V: TRBV18; D: TRBD1; J: TRBJ1-1; DNA: TGTGCCAGCTCGACAGGGGTCAACACTGAAGCTTTCTTT; CDR3: CASSTGVNTEAFF
size: NA; V: TRBV7-2; D: NA; J: TRBJ2-5; DNA: TGTGCCAGCAGCCTACGGACAGAAGAGACCCAGTACTTC; CDR3: CASSLRTEETQYF
size: NA; V: TRBV6-6; D: TRBD1; J: TRBJ2-1; DNA: TGTGCCAGCAGCCGACAGGGATCCTACAATGAGCAGTTCTTC; CDR3: CASSRQGSYNEQFF
size: NA; V: TRBV6-1; D: TRBD2; J: TRBJ2-1; DNA: TGTGCCAGCAGTGGCCGGACTAGCGGGAGGGGTGATGAGCAGTTCTTC; CDR3: CASSGRTSGRGDEQFF
size: NA; V: TRBV30; D: NA; J: TRBJ1-1; DNA: TGTGCCTGGAGTCCGATTGGGCGGGGGGCTAACACTGAAGCTTTCTTT; CDR3: CAWSPIGRGANTEAFF
size: NA; V: TRBV18; D: TRBD2; J: TRBJ2-7; DNA: TGTGCCAGCTCACAACCGGGACTAGCGTCCTACGAGCAGTACTTC; CDR3: CASSQPGLASYEQYF
size: NA; V: TRBV28; D: NA; J: TRBJ2-5; DNA: TGTGCCAGCAGTTTAGGGTCATGGAGACAAGAGACCCAGTACTTC; CDR3: CASSLGSWRQETQYF
size: few; V: TRBV4-3; D: TRBD2; J: TRBJ2-1; DNA: TGCGCCAGCAGCCCGCCGGGGCGGGAGGGCGGTGAGCAGTTCTTC; CDR3: CASSPPGREGGEQFF
size: few; V: TRBV11-3; D: NA; J: TRBJ2-6; DNA: TGTGCCAGCAGCTTCACAGGGACCGGGGCCAACGTCCTGACTTTC; CDR3: CASSFTGTGANVLTF
size: NA; V: TRBV30; D: NA; J: TRBJ1-2; DNA: TGTGCCCCCCCAGGGGGCTACACCTTC; CDR3: CAPPGGYTF
size: once; V: TRBV4-1; D: NA; J: TRBJ1-1; DNA: TGCGCCAGCAGCCAAGGGGCAGGGAACACTGAAGCTTTCTTT; CDR3: CASSQGAGNTEAFF
size: few; V: TRBV7-3; D: TRBD2; J: TRBJ2-5; DNA: TGTGCCAGCAGCGAATTAGCGGGGCCCTACGAAGAGCAGTACTTC; CDR3: CASSELAGPYEEQYF
size: few; V: TRBV27; D: NA; J: TRBJ1-5; DNA: TGTGCCAGCAGTTTCCAGGGGAATCAGCCCCAGCATTTT; CDR3: CASSFQGNQPQHF
size: few; V: TRBV6-1; D: TRBD1; J: TRBJ1-1; DNA: TGTGCCAGCAGTGAAGTCGGGACAGGACTCAACACTGAAGCTTTCTTT; CDR3: CASSEVGTGLNTEAFF
size: few; V: TRBV30; D: TRBD1; J: TRBJ2-5; DNA: TGTGCCTGGAGTCGGGGACAGACGGAGACCCAGTACTTC; CDR3: CAWSRGQTETQYF
size: NA; V: TRBV5-1; D: NA; J: TRBJ1-2; DNA: TGCGCCAGCAGCTTTTTCAATAACTATGGCTACACCTTC; CDR3: CASSFFNNYGYTF
size: few; V: TRBV30; D: NA; J: TRBJ1-5; DNA: TGTGCCTGGAGCTCAGACAGGACCTCAATCTATCAGCATTTT; CDR3: CAWSSDRTSIYQHF
size: NA; V: TRBV18; D: TRBD2; J: TRBJ2-1; DNA: TGTGCCAGCTCACGGGGACTAGCGGGAGCCTACAATGAGCAGTTCTTC; CDR3: CASSRGLAGAYNEQFF
size: few; V: TRBV21-1; D: NA; J: TRBJ1-5; DNA: TGTGCCACCAGGGGGCTCGGCAATCAGCCCCAGCATTTT; CDR3: CATRGLGNQPQHF
size: NA; V: TRBV7-8; D: TRBD2; J: TRBJ2-1; DNA: TGTGCCAGCAGCTTAGGTTATCGACTAGCGAACAATGAGCAGTTCTTC; CDR3: CASSLGYRLANNEQFF
size: NA; V: TRBV21-1; D: NA; J: TRBJ2-7; DNA: TGTGCCAGCAGCTTAACGAGGCTCGAGCAGTACTTC; CDR3: CASSLTRLEQYF
size: NA; V: TRBV7-9; D: TRBD1; J: TRBJ1-4; DNA: TGTGCCAGCAGCTCACAGGGGGCGGCTAATGAAAAACTGTTTTTT; CDR3: CASSSQGAANEKLFF
size: few; V: TRBV13; D: TRBD2; J: TRBJ2-2; DNA: TGTGCCAGCAACCCCGGCGGGACTAGCGGGAGTATCGGGGAGCTGTTTTTT; CDR3: CASNPGGTSGSIGELFF
size: once; V: TRBV15; D: NA; J: TRBJ1-1; DNA: TGTGCCACCAGCAGAGGAGACACTGAAGCTTTCTTT; CDR3: CATSRGDTEAFF
size: NA; V: TRBV30; D: TRBD1; J: TRBJ1-2; DNA: TGTGCCTGGGACAGGGTACAAGATGGCTACACCTTC; CDR3: CAWDRVQDGYTF
size: NA; V: TRBV20-1; D: NA; J: TRBJ2-5; DNA: TGCAGTGGGTCGGTGGAGACCCAGTACTTC; CDR3: CSGSVETQYF
size: NA; V: TRBV18; D: NA; J: TRBJ2-1; DNA: TGTGCCAGCTCACCGGGCCGGGAGAGATACAATGAGCAGTTCTTC; CDR3: CASSPGRERYNEQFF
size: NA; V: TRBV7-8; D: TRBD1; J: TRBJ1-1; DNA: TGTGCCAGCAGCTTAGCGGGGAATGGACAGGGGGCGGGAAACACTGAAGCTTTCTTT; CDR3: CASSLAGNGQGAGNTEAFF
size: NA; V: TRBV11-2; D: NA; J: TRBJ2-3; DNA: TGTGCCAGCAGCTTACTTTCCGGACTTAGGCCAGATACGCAGTATTTT; CDR3: CASSLLSGLRPDTQYF
size: NA; V: TRBV7-9; D: TRBD2; J: TRBJ2-1; DNA: TGTGCCAGCAGCTTAGCCCTAAGTTTAGCGGGAGGGGACAATGAGCAGTTCTTC; CDR3: CASSLALSLAGGDNEQFF
size: NA; V: TRBV30; D: NA; J: TRBJ2-5; DNA: TGTGCCTGGAGTGTACTTGGGGGGTCGGAAGAGACCCAGTACTTC; CDR3: CAWSVLGGSEETQYF
size: few; V: TRBV30; D: NA; J: TRBJ2-1; DNA: TGTGCCTGGAGTACGGGCGAACTAGCCCTCCGGATAAAGCAGTTCTTC; CDR3: CAWSTGELALRIKQFF
size: NA; V: TRBV7-3; D: NA; J: TRBJ2-7; DNA: TGTGCCAGCAGCTTAATTGGTGGTTTCGGCGAGCAGTACTTC; CDR3: CASSLIGGFGEQYF
size: few; V: TRBV25-1; D: TRBD2; J: TRBJ2-1; DNA: TGTGCCAGCACTCAAGTGAAGGGGCTAGCGGGAGCCTACAATGAGCAGTTCTTC; CDR3: CASTQVKGLAGAYNEQFF
size: NA; V: TRBV30; D: TRBD2; J: TRBJ2-1; DNA: TGTGCCTGGAGTGTGGGACTAGCGGGAGATGAGCAGTTCTTC; CDR3: CAWSVGLAGDEQFF
size: few; V: TRBV2; D: TRBD2; J: TRBJ2-2; DNA: TGTGCCAGTACTAGCGGGAAGAACACCGGGGAGCTGTTTTTT; CDR3: CASTSGKNTGELFF
size: NA; V: TRBV10-3; D: NA; J: TRBJ2-1; DNA: TGTGCCATCAAGGAGAGCTCCTACAATGAGCAGTTCTTC; CDR3: CAIKESSYNEQFF
size: few; V: TRBV19; D: NA; J: TRBJ2-1; DNA: TGTGCCAGTAGTATTTCGGACAGCAATGAGCAGTTCTTC; CDR3: CASSISDSNEQFF
size: NA; V: TRBV29-1; D: TRBD1; J: TRBJ2-6; DNA: TGCAGCGTTGGGGGGACAGGGGTATCTGGGGCCAACGTCCTGACTTTC; CDR3: CSVGGTGVSGANVLTF
size: few; V: TRBV4-3; D: TRBD1; J: TRBJ1-2; DNA: TGCGCCAGCAGCCAAGATCAACAGACAGGGGAGGCCTTC; CDR3: CASSQDQQTGEAF
size: NA; V: TRBV28; D: NA; J: TRBJ1-2; DNA: TGTGCCAGCAGTAAGGAGGACTATGGCTACACCTTC; CDR3: CASSKEDYGYTF
size: few; V: TRBV27; D: TRBD1; J: TRBJ1-2; DNA: TGTGCCAGCCGGGCACCGGGACAGGGTGATGGCTACACCTTC; CDR3: CASRAPGQGDGYTF
size: NA; V: TRBV4-1; D: NA; J: TRBJ2-3; DNA: TGCGCCAGCAGTCAGGCTAGGACTCGGGCCACAGATACGCAGTATTTT; CDR3: CASSQARTRATDTQYF
size: NA; V: TRBV6-5; D: NA; J: TRBJ2-1; DNA: TGTGCCAGCAGTTACTTTACAGGGCGTGAGCAGTTCTTC; CDR3: CASSYFTGREQFF
size: NA; V: TRBV7-2; D: TRBD2; J: TRBJ2-1; DNA: TGTGCCAGCAGCCTCTTAGCACTAGCGGGAGGTTATGAGCAGTTCTTC; CDR3: CASSLLALAGGYEQFF
size: NA; V: TRBV5-1; D: TRBD1; J: TRBJ2-3; DNA: TGCGCCAGCAGAAGGACAGGGCCGACAGATACGCAGTATTTT; CDR3: CASRRTGPTDTQYF
size: NA; V: TRBV30; D: TRBD2; J: TRBJ2-7; DNA: TGTGCCTGGGCAGGGACTAGCGGGAGACGGTCCTACGAGCAGTACTTC; CDR3: CAWAGTSGRRSYEQYF
size: NA; V: TRBV7-9; D: NA; J: TRBJ1-1; DNA: TGTGCCAGCAGCCCGGACTTTAGGTTGGTGAACACTGAAGCTTTCTTT; CDR3: CASSPDFRLVNTEAFF